This T cell receptor (beta chain) was captured in a study of T cells after yellow fever vaccination (dated by TCRdb to between 2018 and 2021). Looking at the study overall: The SMART-Seq v4 Ultra Low Input RNA kit was used to prepare libraries from fractions with low cell numbers. Blood was collected at multiple timepoints before and after primary and secondary immunization, and bulk PBMC replicates and cell subsets were isolated. To track T-cell clones before and after primary and booster YFV17D yellow fever vaccination, bulk TCR alpha and beta repertoires were sequenced longitudinally. Two healthy male donors, one aged 18 to 30 and one aged 30 to 40 years, were included in the cohort.

Explained via the paper, the treatment or condition label denotes: live attenuated yellow fever vaccine strain. A standard Ficoll-Paque protocol was used to isolate PBMCs from peripheral blood. Dynabeads CD4 and CD8 positive selection kits were used to isolate the CD4 and CD8 T-cell fractions. TriZol was used to extract RNA from bulk PBMCs, CD4 and CD8 fractions, and dextramer-positive and dextramer-negative fractions. TCR cDNA was synthesized by 5'RACE template switching, which introduced a universal primer site and unique molecular identifiers. Priming for cDNA synthesis came from both the TCR alpha and TCR beta constant segments. Library amplification used two PCR steps, and the second PCR step added sample barcodes and sequencing adapters. Sequencing of libraries was performed on Illumina HiSeq 2500 (2x100 bp) or NovaSeq (2x150 bp). From the authors' description of their analysis: MIGEC was used to demultiplex reads and collapse the reads into UMI consensus sequences, and MiXCR was used for V(D)J alignment. Vaccine-responding clonotypes were defined with edgeR using replicate PBMC samples, requiring FDR below 0.01 and a log2 fold change above 5 up to day 15. Each bulk clonotype was labeled CD4 or CD8 based on which sequenced repertoire, CD4 or CD8, contained the clonotype at higher abundance. TCRdb reprocessing: public reads trimmed at Q25 with fastp, clones called with MiXCR, in-frame beta chains kept. A single entry per CDR3 protein holds the most common genes and DNA from its merged rows. TCRdb's processing, not the authors', yielded these V and J calls. This sample comprises about 73,000 distinct CDR3 sequences, around 7.3% of them detected only once. Jointly, the top ten make up 41% of the sample.

Regarding this clonotype: What antigen it recognizes has not been identified. No much larger clonotype is one base removed from it; base qualities were not supplied.

Measured from the cysteine to the phenylalanine, the CDR3 is 12 residues long. Kept here is only the CDR3 DNA, which spans 36 bases and is read in frame from base 1. V gives up 1 base and J gives up 6 bases, and the segment between their germline ends measures 5 bases. For CDR1 and CDR2, the germline V gene (reference sequence) lists MNHEY and SMNVEV. General findings and caveats noted by the study authors: Compared with the primary T-cell response, the secondary T-cell response was weaker but faster, peaking on day 5 rather than day 15. FACS-sorted repertoires could contain abundant contaminating clonotypes from the bulk population, so computational filtering was required. A small share of clonotypes occurred in both CD4 and CD8 compartments, likely arising from convergent recombination. The study included only a couple of donors, which limits how far the findings can be generalized. After the booster, most clones that had expanded after primary vaccination were detected again (around 96% of CD4 and under 90% of CD8), suggesting broad maintenance of memory.

The V gene is TRBV27 and the J gene is TRBJ2-3, with an unclear D gene assignment. The sample here was CD8+ T cells sorted from PBMCs, taken on the day of the yellow fever booster vaccination. The source of this sequence is a man younger than 45 who received the YFV17D yellow fever vaccine. The bases read TGTGCCAGCAGTTTATTGCCCGATACGCAGTATTTT. Its protein reads: CASSLLPDTQYF.